A single T cell receptor (beta chain) is shown here with its context. Its antigen is unknown. A read error may account for a junction end that differs from germline. Germline lookup yields CDR1 MNHEY and CDR2 SVGAGI. The CDR3 consists of 13 residues. The sample originates from a study of cytomegalovirus exposure and HLA in healthy donors. Study at large: Early on, a data release was issued that held 80 million to 90 million unique TCRs from HLA-typed donors. Study conclusions and caveats: Apart from CMV serostatus, no immune exposure information was available. Common viral pathogens seemed, in a later analysis, to connect with several of the most significant clusters.

The PCR employed 60 Vbeta primers together with 13 Jbeta primers. Using immunoSEQ multiplex PCR, the repertoire was profiled, and TCRdb retains in-frame clones only, with some absent. The repertoire holds some 150,000 clones, with 80% as singletons. The TCR sequence derives from a man aged 40-49 years in good health and CMV-seropositive. The rearrangement uses TRBV6-5 and TRBJ1-1, with 7 bases fitting TRBD1. The sequencing input was PBMCs. The CDR3 region is CASSYSAGTEDSF. Here the CDR3 DNA reads TGTGCCAGCAGTTACTCGGCCGGGACAGAGGATTCATTT.